The 32 T cell receptor beta chains below all came from one sample that was sequenced in a study of T cell repertoires in cytomegalovirus infection (dated by TCRdb to the late 2010s). The treatment or condition label on this specimen signifies: in vitro stimulation with specific CMV peptide epitopes to enrich CMV-specific T cells. These receptors' targets are unknown. Sequencer: Illumina HiSeq 1500. TCRdb reran the public reads through fastp at Q25 and MiXCR, keeping productive beta chains. Every distinct CDR3 protein forms one entry, paired with its most common genes and DNA. The sample profile shows approximately 1,000,000 distinct CDR3 sequences; approximately 30% of them were found once. Around 15% of the sample belongs to the ten largest clones. The sequencing used cultured CD8+ T cells from PBMCs, collected from culture after CMV antigen stimulation. These TCRs come from a human donor in good health (CMV status not recorded). Some clones in this sample may be carry-over from other donors' samples.

This clonotype was observed a handful of times. V gene TRBV6-5 combines with J gene TRBJ1-2; no definite D call. The V and J ends lost 1 base and 4 bases respectively, with 7 bases between them. The CDR3 consists of 13 residues. Germline CDR1 is MNHEY and CDR2 is SVGAGI. The CDR3 bases are TGTGCCAGCAGTTACTTTGCCACCTATGGCTACACCTTC. This gives the protein CASSYFATYGYTF.

This chain uses TRBV5-6 with TRBJ1-4, with 8 nucleotides matching TRBD1. Germline lookup yields CDR1 SGHDT and CDR2 YYEEEE. CDR3 length equals 14 residues. The V gene end was trimmed by 3 bases and the J gene end by 13 bases; junction bases not matched to a gene: 11. The CDR3 is CASSSGTGTLLLFF. The CDR3 DNA follows: TGTGCCAGCAGCTCCGGGACAGGCACCCTTTTACTGTTTTTT.

The chain joins TRBV4-1 to TRBJ2-3, with D unresolved. The germline gives CDR1 MGHRA, CDR2 YSYEKL. Trimming took 4 bases from V and 1 from J, leaving 15 bases between them. The CDR3 sequence is 16 residues long. CDR3 protein: CASSPLPATGTDTQYF. As DNA, the CDR3 is TGCGCCAGCAGCCCACTTCCCGCGACGGGCACAGATACGCAGTATTTT.

The gene calls are TRBV11-2 and TRBJ2-1; D gene ambiguous. The CDR3 covers 11 residues. Germline CDR1 reads SGHAT; CDR2 reads FQNNGV. V shed 6 bases and J shed 7 bases, with 7 bases lying between them. The CDR3, as DNA: TGTGCCAGCAGGGCGGTTAATGAGCAGTTCTTC. This codes for CASRAVNEQFF. Full variable domain (outside the CDR3, taken from reference TRBV11-2 and TRBJ2-1): EAGVAQSPRYKIIEKRQSVAFWCNPISGHATLYWYQQILGQGPKLLIQFQNNGVVDDSQLPKDRFSAERLKGVDSTLKIQPAKLEDSAVYLCASRAVNEQFFGPGTRLTVL.

Turning to this clonotype: A read error may explain this, as a much larger clone is one base away. This chain links TRBV7-6 with TRBJ2-6; no clear D. CDR1 is SGHVS, CDR2 FNYEAQ, per germline. CDR3 size: 14 residues. This chain's CDR3 is CANSPQPGANVLTF. In nucleotides, the CDR3 is TGTGCCAACAGCCCCCAGCCTGGGGCCAACGTCCTGACTTTC.

The J gene is TRBJ1-5, the V gene TRBV7-6, with a weak D call TRBD1 (6 bases). The CDR3 loop spans 14 amino acids. V gave up 6 bases and J gave up 4 bases, with 13 bases separating them. Germline CDR1 and CDR2: SGHVS and FNYEAQ. The CDR3 sequence is CASRGGVGNQPQHF. The DNA for the CDR3 is TGTGCCAGCAGAGGGGGAGTCGGGAATCAGCCCCAGCATTTT.

This rearrangement joins TRBV3-1 to TRBJ2-1; 10 positions agree with TRBD1. The CDR3 consists of 16 residues. Germline V CDR1 and CDR2: LGHDT, YNNKEL (reference sequence). V shed 4 bases, J shed 5 bases, and the junction held 8 bases outside the gene matches. The CDR3 DNA reads as TGTGCCAGCAGCCCAAGCTGGACAGGGGGGAACAATGAGCAGTTCTTC. It yields the protein CASSPSWTGGNNEQFF.

The count of this clonotype is one. J is TRBJ2-7 and V is TRBV27; a possible D gene is TRBD2 (6 bases). Looked up from germline, CDR1 is MNHEY and CDR2 is SMNVEV (reference sequence). CDR3 length equals 15 residues. Trimming removed 6 bases from V and 0 bases from J, with 15 bases in between. CDR3 DNA sequence: TGTGCCAGCAGGGCATGGGCGGGGAGCTCCTACGAGCAGTACGTC. Translating it yields CASRAWAGSSYEQYV.

This clonotype was detected a few times. The chain uses TRBV5-6 and TRBJ1-5; weak D call: TRBD1 (5 bases). The CDR3 length is 12 residues. Trimming cost V 3 bases and J 6 bases, with 7 bases left between them. Germline V gene lookup returns CDR1 SGHDT and CDR2 YYEEEE. The CDR3 DNA reads as TGTGCCAGCAGCTGGGGGGGTCAGCCCCAGCATTTT. Its translation: CASSWGGQPQHF.

As concerns this clonotype: One junction end does not reproduce the germline sequence, and a read error may be involved. The chain carries TRBV7-6 and TRBJ1-5; no clear D. This CDR3 comprises 13 residues. The V gene's germline CDR1 is SGHVS and CDR2 FNYEAQ. The DNA of the CDR3 is TGTGCCAGCAGCATCAACGAATTTTGGCCCCGGCATTTT. Its protein product is CASSINEFWPRHF.

The gene calls are TRBV7-4 and TRBJ2-2; D is perhaps TRBD2 (6 bases). Germline CDR1 and CDR2: SGHVT and SQSDAQ. This CDR3 is 15 amino acids long. V was pared by 1 base and J by 6 bases, with 12 bases between. CDR3 nucleotide sequence: TGTGCCAGCAGCTTAGTTAGCGGTGGATCCGGGGAGCTGTTTTTT. Protein product: CASSLVSGGSGELFF.

Concerning this clonotype itself: This could be a read error, since a much larger clone is one nucleotide away. The rearrangement uses TRBV6-2 or TRBV6-3 and TRBJ2-1; tentative D call: TRBD2 (6 bases). V lost 6 bases and J lost 4, with 10 bases in between. The CDR3 runs to 13 residues. Germline V gene data show CDR1 as MNHEY and CDR2 as SVGEGT. This CDR3 is CASRRRGYNEQFF. As DNA, the CDR3 is TGTGCCAGCAGGAGGAGGGGTTACAATGAGCAGTTCTTC.

This clonotype was counted a few times. The V and J genes are TRBV6-2 or TRBV6-3 and TRBJ2-7; 9 bases are shared with TRBD2. V lost 4 bases, J lost 2 bases, and 12 bases stayed unmatched. The length of the CDR3 is 17 residues. The germline CDR1 and CDR2 sequences are MNHEY and SVGEGT. In nucleotides, the CDR3 is TGTGCCAGCAGTTCGCCTTGGGCTAGCGGGGAAACCTACGAGCAGTACTTC. Residues: CASSSPWASGETYEQYF.

Only a few counts were recorded for this clonotype. In DNA, the CDR3 is TGTGCCAGCAGTTCCCGGGCCCTTGGGGCCTACGAGCAGTACTTC. Translating gives CASSSRALGAYEQYF. The V and J genes are TRBV27 and TRBJ2-7; D is uncertain. The CDR3 runs to 15 residues. V lost 4 bases and J 2 bases, leaving 15 bases between the germline ends. The germline gives CDR1 MNHEY, CDR2 SMNVEV (reference sequence).

This clonotype was observed at least ten times. The chain couples TRBV27 to TRBJ1-2; no reliable D call. V lost 5 bases to trimming and J lost 2 bases, with 9 bases between them. Germline CDR1 MNHEY, CDR2 SMNVEV (reference sequence). This CDR3 is 13 amino acids long. The CDR3, as DNA: TGTGCCAGCAGTCCCTCGGGGAACTATGGCTACACCTTC. Its translation: CASSPSGNYGYTF.

The genes are TRBV28 and TRBJ2-5, with D possibly being TRBD1 or TRBD2 (5 bases each). Trimming removed 6 bases at V and 0 bases at J, with 26 bases between. The CDR3 consists of 19 residues. The germline gives CDR1 MDHEN, CDR2 SYDVKM. The CDR3 bases are TGTGCCAGCAGCCCCGGGACGTTCGATCGTGGCCCGTACCAAGAGACCCAGTACTTC. As protein: CASSPGTFDRGPYQETQYF. Full variable domain (missing parts from reference TRBV28 and TRBJ2-5): DVKVTQSSRYLVKRTGEKVFLECVQDMDHENMFWYRQDPGLGLRLIYFSYDVKMKEKGDIPEGYSVSREKKERFSLILESASTNQTSMYLCASSPGTFDRGPYQETQYFGPGTRLLVL.

The chain links TRBV6-1 to TRBJ2-7, with no clear D. This CDR3 spans 13 amino acids. V was trimmed by 7 bases and J by 4 bases, leaving 14 bases between them. Germline V gene lookup returns CDR1 MNHNS and CDR2 SASEGT. The CDR3 loop is CASTSGWIYEQYF. In DNA, the CDR3 is TGTGCCAGCACCTCGGGCTGGATATACGAGCAGTACTTC.

This clonotype has at least ten counts. The chain uses TRBV7-6 and TRBJ2-1; 7 nucleotides agree with TRBD1. CDR1 and CDR2 (germline): SGHVS, FNYEAQ. The J segment lost 5 bases and the V segment lost 1 base, leaving 8 bases of the junction unmatched. The CDR3 is made up of 16 amino acids. CDR3 nucleotide sequence: TGTGCCAGCAGCTTAGGGGATGAGGGGGCCCACAATGAGCAGTTCTTC. Its protein is CASSLGDEGAHNEQFF.

This clonotype was picked up a small number of times. V is TRBV19 and J is TRBJ1-5; D unclear. The CDR3 runs to 12 residues. Germline values: CDR1 LNHDA, CDR2 SQIVND (reference sequence). Trimming took 4 bases from V and 5 from J, leaving 6 bases between them. The CDR3 coding sequence is TGTGCCAGTAGTAGGACGGATCAGCCCCAGCATTTT. The encoded protein is CASSRTDQPQHF.

The chain has TRBV4-2 and TRBJ2-1; 10 bases are a match to TRBD1. J was trimmed by 7 bases and V by 5 bases; bases with no gene match: 8. This CDR3 is built from 15 residues. Looked up from germline, CDR1 is LGHNA and CDR2 is YNFKEQ. The CDR3 DNA follows: TGTGCCAGCAGCTCTGTGGGGACAGGGGAGAATGAGCAGTTCTTC. Encoded protein: CASSSVGTGENEQFF.

V and J are TRBV4-1 and TRBJ2-1; TRBD2 matches 12 bases. CDR3 length equals 15 residues. The V gene end was trimmed by 4 bases and the J gene end by 4 bases; junction bases not matched to a gene: 2. CDR1 MGHRA and CDR2 YSYEKL come from the germline V gene. The CDR3, as DNA: TGCGCCAGCAGCCGACTAGCGGGGGATTACAATGAGCAGTTCTTC. Translation gives CASSRLAGDYNEQFF.

This clonotype was observed a few times. V gene TRBV24-1 combines with J gene TRBJ2-3; no definite D call. CDR1 and CDR2 (germline): KGHDR, SFDVKD. Trimming removed 4 bases from V and 0 bases from J, with 10 bases in between. This CDR3 region has 15 residues. The CDR3 sequence: CATSDKTASTDTQYF. CDR3 in DNA: TGTGCCACCAGTGACAAGACGGCTAGCACAGATACGCAGTATTTT.

This chain joins TRBV27 and TRBJ1-2; D is ambiguous. This CDR3 is built from 14 residues. Deletions cut 5 bases from V and 2 bases from J, with 12 bases between. Germline V gene sequence: CDR1 MNHEY, CDR2 SMNVEV (reference sequence). The CDR3 region is CASSVTARNYGYTF. In DNA form, the CDR3 reads TGTGCCAGCAGTGTGACGGCCCGGAACTATGGCTACACCTTC.

The chain employs TRBV7-6 and TRBJ2-3, with 9 nucleotides matching TRBD1. Trimming took 0 bases from V and 1 from J; bases not matched to a gene: 11. The germline V gene encodes CDR1 SGHVS and CDR2 FNYEAQ. The CDR3 has 19 residues. Here the CDR3 DNA reads TGTGCCAGCAGCTTAGCGTATGACGGGCGGACAGGGGGCACAGATACGCAGTATTTT. This encodes CASSLAYDGRTGGTDTQYF.

The chain couples TRBV14 to TRBJ2-5, with 7 nucleotides matching TRBD1. The V gene's germline CDR1 is SGHDN and CDR2 FVKESK. The CDR3 is 13 amino acids. V was clipped by 5 bases and J by 4 bases; unmatched bases: 4. The CDR3 nucleotides read TGTGCCAGCAGCTCACAGGGGAGAGAGACCCAGTACTTC. This encodes CASSSQGRETQYF. Full variable domain (remainder filled in from reference TRBV14 and TRBJ2-5): EAGVTQFPSHSVIEKGQTVTLRCDPISGHDNLYWYRRVMGKEIKFLLHFVKESKQDESGMPNNRFLAERTGGTYSTLKVQPAELEDSGVYFCASSSQGRETQYFGPGTRLLVL.

V is TRBV7-9 and J is TRBJ1-4; no reliable D call. CDR1 and CDR2 from the germline V gene are SEHNR and FQNEAQ (reference sequence). V lost 0 bases, J lost 1 base, and 6 bases lay in between. CDR3 length equals 15 residues. The CDR3 DNA follows: TGTGCCAGCAGCTTAGCGAGTGGAACTAATGAAAAACTGTTTTTT. As protein: CASSLASGTNEKLFF.

At least ten counts were recorded for this clonotype. CDR3 nucleotide sequence: TGTGCCAGCAGCGCCTGGGGGACAGCTACCACAGATACGCAGTATTTT. Its translation: CASSAWGTATTDTQYF. The J gene is TRBJ2-3, the V gene TRBV7-6; TRBD1 matches 7 bases. Germline V gives CDR1 SGHVS, CDR2 FNYEAQ. The ends lost 5 bases at V and 2 bases at J; junction bases unmatched: 10. There are 16 residues in the CDR3.

The rearrangement uses TRBV6-6 and TRBJ1-2; 8 bases are shared with TRBD1. CDR3 length equals 17 residues. Germline CDR1 and CDR2: MNHNY and SVGAGI (reference sequence). V was pared by 5 bases and J by 4 bases, with 15 bases of the junction left unmatched. The CDR3 here is CASSPTPTGTGIYGYTF. The CDR3 coding sequence is TGTGCCAGCAGTCCGACGCCGACCGGGACAGGCATCTATGGCTACACCTTC.

This clonotype was observed at least ten times. This chain uses TRBV7-2 with TRBJ1-4; D remains unclear. Germline values: CDR1 SGHTA, CDR2 FQGNSA. V dropped 2 bases and J dropped 0 bases, with 10 bases sitting between them. The CDR3 runs 16 residues. CDR3 nucleotide sequence: TGTGCCAGCAGCTTATCTGTACATTCAACTAATGAAAAACTGTTTTTT. It specifies CASSLSVHSTNEKLFF.

The chain couples TRBV5-8 to TRBJ2-7; no definite D call. The V and J ends lost 2 bases and 5 bases respectively, with 11 bases between them. Germline V gene lookup returns CDR1 SGHTS and CDR2 YDEGEE. The CDR3 extends over 13 amino acids. CDR3 bases: TGTGCCAGCAGCTTACCCCCCCCCAACGAGCAGTACGTC. Its protein is CASSLPPPNEQYV.

This clonotype showed up many times. The chain recombines TRBV29-1 with TRBJ1-2, with a tentative D call TRBD1 (6 bases). V was clipped by 7 bases and J by 0 bases, with 15 bases between them. The CDR3 is 14 residues long. Per germline, CDR1 SQVTM and CDR2 ANQGSEA. The CDR3 bases are TGCAGCGCTAGGACAGTACAAACTAACTATGGCTACACCTTC. Its translation: CSARTVQTNYGYTF.

The chain joins TRBV10-3 to TRBJ1-2; D is uncertain. Germline-derived CDR1 and CDR2 are ENHRY and SYGVKD. The CDR3 spans 12 residues. The V gene lost 4 bases and the J gene lost 8 bases, with 11 bases spanning the gap. In DNA, the CDR3 is TGTGCCATCAGTGCGATAGGGAGAGGCTACACCTTC. This sequence encodes CAISAIGRGYTF.